Listed here are 23 T cell receptor beta chains from one sample, sequenced in a study of blood T cell repertoires in COVID-19. Sequencing used immunoSEQ multiplex PCR; TCRdb keeps in-frame clones, though not all of them. The sample comprises tens of thousands of clones, about 91% of which are singletons, and 4% to 5% rests with the top ten. Material: peripheral blood. These receptors were collected from a woman in her 70s with active COVID-19.

The chain's CDR3 is CASSSTGVWDEQYF. DNA of the CDR3: TGTGCCAGCAGCTCAACAGGGGTTTGGGACGAGCAGTACTTC. This sequence joins TRBV5-6 and TRBJ2-7; 7 bases are a match to TRBD1. CDR3 length equals 14 residues. The J segment lost 5 bases and the V segment lost 3 bases, leaving 8 bases of the junction unmatched. Germline CDR1 is SGHDT and CDR2 is YYEEEE.

The chain joins TRBV30 to TRBJ1-6; 10 bases map to TRBD1. This CDR3 is built from 15 residues. J gave up 8 bases and V 6 bases, and 10 bases lay outside the gene matches. CDR1 and CDR2 from the germline V gene are GTSNPN and SVGIG (reference sequence). This chain's CDR3 is CACQAPGTGDSPLHF. CDR3 sequence (DNA): TGTGCCTGTCAAGCCCCAGGGACAGGGGATTCACCCCTCCACTTT.

This chain uses TRBV15 with TRBJ2-7; D is possibly TRBD1 (7 bases). V shed 0 bases and J shed 4 bases, with 10 bases lying between them. Germline CDR1 and CDR2: LNHNV and YYDKDF (reference sequence). This CDR3 contains 14 residues. As DNA, the CDR3 is TGTGCCACCAGCAGAGAGGCAGGGGGGTACGAGCAGTACTTC. This translates into CATSREAGGYEQYF. The variable domain in full, completed from reference TRBV15 and TRBJ2-7, reads DAMVIQNPRYQVTQFGKPVTLSCSQTLNHNVMYWYQQKSSQAPKLLFHYYDKDFNNEADTPDNFQSRRPNTSFCFLDIRSPGLGDTAMYLCATSREAGGYEQYFGPGTRLTVT.

The chain uses TRBV18 and TRBJ2-1; 11 bases map to TRBD2. Germline V gene sequence: CDR1 KGHSH, CDR2 LQKENI. V trimming: 0 bases; J trimming: 4 bases; junction bases outside the gene matches: 2. The CDR3 runs 16 residues. The CDR3 loop is CASSPPGTSGYNEQFF. The CDR3 DNA is TGTGCCAGCTCACCACCCGGGACTAGCGGATACAATGAGCAGTTCTTC.

J is TRBJ2-1 and V is TRBV2; 14 bases map to TRBD2. The CDR3 contains 15 residues. The germline gives CDR1 SNHLY, CDR2 FYNNEI. The trim removed 4 bases at V and 8 bases at J, leaving 4 bases unmatched. CDR3: CASSGLAGGGDEQFF. The CDR3 DNA sequence: TGTGCCAGCAGTGGACTAGCGGGGGGGGGAGATGAGCAGTTCTTC.

The chain employs TRBV2 and TRBJ2-7; D remains unclear. The germline V gene has CDR1 SNHLY and CDR2 FYNNEI. V was clipped by 5 bases and J by 3 bases, with 8 bases between them. This CDR3 spans 12 amino acids. The CDR3: CASSSANYEQYF. CDR3 nucleotide sequence: TGTGCCAGCAGTTCCGCGAACTACGAGCAGTACTTC. Supplemented by reference TRBV2 and TRBJ2-7, the full variable domain reads EPEVTQTPSHQVTQMGQEVILRCVPISNHLYFYWYRQILGQKVEFLVSFYNNEISEKSEIFDDQFSVERPDGSNFTLKIRSTKLEDSAMYFCASSSANYEQYFGPGTRLTVT.

The chain employs TRBV7-2 and TRBJ2-2; D is unresolved. Trimming removed 5 bases from V and 3 bases from J, with 13 bases in between. Germline V gene lookup returns CDR1 SGHTA and CDR2 FQGNSA. The CDR3 is made up of 15 amino acids. The CDR3 loop reads CASSPGRLDTGELFF. The CDR3, as DNA: TGTGCCAGCAGCCCGGGTCGCCTGGACACCGGGGAGCTGTTTTTT.

V and J are TRBV13 and TRBJ2-7; TRBD2 matches at 9 bases. The CDR3 has 14 residues. Germline V gene lookup returns CDR1 PRHDT and CDR2 FYEKMQ (reference sequence). With 6 bases clipped from V and 3 bases from J, the junction kept 6 bases outside the gene matches. The CDR3, as DNA: TGTGCCAGCAGTTCGCAAGCGGGAGGCTACGAGCAGTACTTC. Protein product: CASSSQAGGYEQYF.

The gene calls are TRBV5-6 and TRBJ2-2; possibly TRBD2 for D (5 bases). V shed 0 bases and J shed 5 bases, with 11 bases lying between them. Germline V gene sequence: CDR1 SGHDT, CDR2 YYEEEE. This CDR3 contains 15 residues. CDR3 in amino acids: CASSLGTGGTGELFF. Here the CDR3 DNA reads TGTGCCAGCAGCTTGGGGACCGGAGGAACCGGGGAGCTGTTTTTT. The full variable domain, completed using reference TRBV5-6 and TRBJ2-2, is DAGVTQSPTHLIKTRGQQVTLRCSPKSGHDTVSWYQQALGQGPQFIFQYYEEEERQRGNFPDRFSGHQFPNYSSELNVNALLLGDSALYLCASSLGTGGTGELFFGEGSRLTVL.

This clone was counted once. J is TRBJ2-7 and V is TRBV7-6; D may be TRBD2 (7 bases). This CDR3 has 15 residues. In germline, CDR1 is SGHVS, CDR2 FNYEAQ. The V end lost 5 bases, the J end lost 6 bases, and 20 bases lay between the germline ends. CDR3 sequence reads: CASSTWGGGNGEQYF. For the CDR3, the DNA is TGTGCCAGCAGCACCTGGGGAGGGGGGAACGGCGAGCAGTACTTC.

The chain combines TRBV7-8 with TRBJ2-5, with 8 positions matching TRBD1. CDR1 SGHVS and CDR2 FQNEAQ come from the germline V gene. This CDR3 has 15 residues. The V segment lost 5 bases and the J segment 2 bases; nucleotides outside the gene matches: 7. The CDR3 region is CASSTRTGRQETQYF. CDR3 DNA: TGTGCCAGCAGCACTAGGACAGGGCGACAAGAGACCCAGTACTTC.

V is TRBV19 and J is TRBJ1-2; 8 positions match TRBD1. Looked up from germline, CDR1 is LNHDA and CDR2 is SQIVND (reference sequence). The CDR3 has 15 amino acids. V gave up 5 bases and J gave up 4 bases; unmatched junction bases: 9. As DNA, the CDR3 is TGTGCCAGTAGTCGGACGACAGGGGCTGGCTATGGCTACACCTTC. It yields the protein CASSRTTGAGYGYTF.

This chain links TRBV6-5 with TRBJ1-2; 8 positions match TRBD1. The CDR3 is 13 residues long. The germline CDR1 and CDR2 sequences are MNHEY and SVGAGI. J was trimmed by 4 bases and V by 10 bases; bases with no gene match: 8. The DNA for the CDR3 is TGTGCCACCAGAACAGGGGGGTCCTATGGCTACACCTTC. Its translation is CATRTGGSYGYTF.

This clone was detected once. The rearrangement joins TRBV5-4 to TRBJ2-3; 8 bases are a match to TRBD2. Looked up from germline, CDR1 is SGHNT and CDR2 is YYREEE (reference sequence). J gave up 0 bases and V 4 bases, and 4 bases lay outside the gene matches. The CDR3 extends over 15 amino acids. CDR3 amino acids: CASSHSGASTDTQYF. DNA for the CDR3: TGTGCCAGCAGCCATAGCGGGGCTAGCACAGATACGCAGTATTTT.

This clone was seen only a few times. The gene calls are TRBV7-2 and TRBJ2-7, with TRBD1 as a possible D gene (5 bases). CDR1 SGHTA and CDR2 FQGNSA come from the germline V gene. V shed 5 bases and J shed 4 bases, with 12 bases lying between them. The CDR3 is 13 residues long. This chain's CDR3 is CASSDHQGYEQYF. The CDR3 DNA reads as TGTGCCAGCAGCGATCATCAGGGATACGAGCAGTACTTC.

The CDR3, as DNA: TGTGCCAGCAGCCCTCGCCCGGGACAGGGACGACGGGGCCATGGCTACACCTTC. Amino acids: CASSPRPGQGRRGHGYTF. This chain connects TRBV7-8 to TRBJ1-2; 9 bases are shared with TRBD1. Germline V lookup: CDR1 SGHVS, CDR2 FQNEAQ. The CDR3 runs to 18 residues. Germline trimming cut 5 bases from V and 6 bases from J; bases unmatched to any gene: 19.

J is TRBJ2-1 and V is TRBV9; perhaps TRBD2 as D (6 bases). Trimming removed 0 bases at V and 9 bases at J, with 16 bases between. This CDR3 contains 15 residues. The V gene's germline CDR1 is SGDLS and CDR2 YYNGEE. CDR3 protein: CASSVGGGYVGEQFF. The CDR3 bases are TGTGCCAGCAGCGTAGGAGGAGGGTACGTTGGTGAGCAGTTCTTC.

The rearrangement links TRBV28 to TRBJ2-3; no definite D call. The CDR3 spans 12 residues. Between the trimmed V and J ends, which lost 7 bases and 0 bases, there was a span of 5 bases. The germline gives CDR1 MDHEN, CDR2 SYDVKM. CDR3 residues: CASTRSTDTQYF. CDR3 nucleotide sequence: TGTGCCAGCACCAGAAGCACAGATACGCAGTATTTT.

This clone was recorded once. Written as DNA, the CDR3 is TGTGCCAGCAGCCAGAAACTGCAGAACACTGAAGCTTTCTTT. Its translation is CASSQKLQNTEAFF. The chain links TRBV4-2 to TRBJ1-1; unclear D gene. This CDR3 has 14 amino acids. Germline V gives CDR1 LGHNA, CDR2 YNFKEQ. V shed 3 bases and J shed 1 base, with 9 bases lying between them.

The gene calls are TRBV4-1 and TRBJ1-6, with 7 bases matching TRBD1. Germline V lookup: CDR1 MGHRA, CDR2 YSYEKL. The CDR3 runs to 13 residues. The V and J ends lost 5 bases and 8 bases, in that order; junction bases with no gene match: 3. For the CDR3, the DNA is TGCGCCAGCAGCATAGGGGGCGATTCACCCCTCCACTTT. Protein sequence: CASSIGGDSPLHF.

V gene TRBV5-4 combines with J gene TRBJ2-3; TRBD2 matches 9 bases. CDR1 and CDR2 from the germline V gene are SGHNT and YYREEE (reference sequence). The junction had 8 bases not matched to a gene; V was cut back by 0 bases and J by 3 bases. The CDR3 consists of 17 residues. The CDR3 DNA sequence: TGTGCCAGCAGCTTGGAACCAGCGGGGGGCCATACAGATACGCAGTATTTT. Residues: CASSLEPAGGHTDTQYF. The full variable domain, in which reference TRBV5-4 and TRBJ2-3 provide the parts outside the CDR3, is ETGVTQSPTHLIKTRGQQVTLRCSSQSGHNTVSWYQQALGQGPQFIFQYYREEENGRGNFPPRFSGLQFPNYSSELNVNALELDDSALYLCASSLEPAGGHTDTQYFGPGTRLTVL.

The DNA for the CDR3 is TGTGCCAGCAGTCCCCAGGGCCCATCCAACGAGCAGTACTTC. Its translation is CASSPQGPSNEQYF. The chain links TRBV2 to TRBJ2-7; possibly TRBD1 for D (5 bases). The V gene's germline CDR1 is SNHLY and CDR2 FYNNEI. The CDR3 spans 14 residues. V was pared by 5 bases and J by 5 bases, with 16 bases between.

The chain combines TRBV10-3 with TRBJ2-5; TRBD2 agrees at 8 bases. CDR1 and CDR2 from the germline V gene are ENHRY and SYGVKD. The CDR3 is 15 residues long. The trim removed 3 bases at V and 4 bases at J, leaving 7 bases unmatched. The CDR3 nucleotides are TGTGCCATCAGTGAATGGGCGGGGGGCGCAGAGACCCAGTACTTC. This codes for CAISEWAGGAETQYF.